This TCR beta chain originates from a study of CD8+CD57+ T cells in acquired aplastic anemia. At least ten counts were recorded for this clonotype. Antigen: not known. V lost 8 bases and J lost 3; bases outside the gene matches: 4. Germline V gene data show CDR1 as SNHLY and CDR2 as FYNNEI. The CDR3 loop spans 14 amino acids. Findings and caveats of the study: Patients and controls shared twenty-nine CD8+ CDR3 sequences.

Only patients with CD8+CD57+ cell expansion on flow cytometry were chosen for sequencing. Genomic DNA, the template, was used for profiling of the TCR beta VDJ and CDR3. MiXCR was run by TCRdb on the reads, yielding one entry per CDR3 protein. The sample lists some 180,000 distinct CDR3 sequences; about 44% were seen once. This receptor was obtained from a human donor with aplastic anemia. V is TRBV2 and J is TRBJ2-7, with 13 bases that match TRBD2. The specimen sequenced was sorted CD4+, CD8+, or CD8+CD57+ T cells (not recorded which) from PBMCs. CDR3 in DNA: TGTGCCAGCGGGTGGACTAGCGGGGGCTACGAGCAGTACTTC. Encoded protein: CASGWTSGGYEQYF.